This T cell receptor beta chain stems from a study of T cell repertoires in cytomegalovirus infection. Study overall: Newly reported HLA-C-restricted and thoroughly characterized HLA-B-restricted CMV epitopes were employed.

Study-level points and caveats: In two of eight donors, the top clonotype was HLA-C-restricted CMV-specific.

With regard to this clonotype: Its target is unknown. Germline and junction disagree at one end, which may indicate a read error.

TCRdb called the reads again in MiXCR, with one record for every CDR3 protein. The sample has about 500,000 distinct CDR3 sequences, about 33% seen once. Germline lookup yields CDR1 SGHTA and CDR2 FQGNSA. CDR3 length equals 13 residues. This specimen consisted of cultured PBMCs, obtained from culture after CMV antigen stimulation. The clonotype was recovered from a human donor in good health (CMV status not recorded). Some clones in this sample may be carry-over from other donors' samples. The chain joins TRBV7-2 to TRBJ1-1, with D perhaps TRBD1 (5 bases). The CDR3 region has the DNA TGTGCCACGGGGCGTCAGGGTAGTACTGAAGCCTTCTTT. Amino acids: CATGRQGSTEAFF.